What follows are 21 T cell receptor beta chains derived from one specimen sequenced in a study of CD8 T cells in ankylosing spondylitis. Study-level results: Characteristic, it appeared, of ankylosing spondylitis blood was a TCR beta motif of about eight highly homologous variants.

For these receptors, no antigen is known. Via MiXCR, TCRdb re-called the 5' RACE reads, giving one row per CDR3 protein. The sample lists a few hundred thousand distinct CDR3 sequences, about a sixth seen once, with over 1% in the top ten. The source material was blood, either unsorted or a sorted T cell fraction (not recorded which). The source of these receptors is a male donor with ankylosing spondylitis.

This clonotype was observed many times. The V and J genes are TRBV29-1 and TRBJ2-7; 9 bases are shared with TRBD1. V lost 6 bases to trimming and J lost 2 bases; unmatched junction nucleotides: 8. CDR1 and CDR2 from the germline V gene are SQVTM and ANQGSEA. CDR3 length: 14 amino acids. The CDR3 reads CSVKAGTGPYEQYF. The CDR3, as DNA: TGCAGCGTCAAAGCCGGGACAGGGCCCTACGAGCAGTACTTC.

V gene TRBV27 combines with J gene TRBJ2-2, with TRBD2 as a possible D gene (5 bases). Per germline, CDR1 MNHEY and CDR2 SMNVEV (reference sequence). V was cut by 1 base and J by 5 bases, with 23 bases left in between. This CDR3 is built from 19 residues. The CDR3 spells CASSLFSTRGARGTGELFF. Here the CDR3 DNA reads TGTGCCAGCAGTTTATTTTCCACTCGTGGCGCCCGGGGAACCGGGGAGCTGTTTTTT.

In this sample, this clonotype turned up a few times. The chain links TRBV5-6 to TRBJ2-1; the D gene is possibly TRBD2 (5 bases). Germline CDR1 reads SGHDT; CDR2 reads YYEEEE. The V end was cut by 3 bases, the J end by 4 bases, with 11 bases between. The CDR3 has 14 residues. The chain's CDR3 is CASSSGLFYNEQFF. The CDR3 DNA reads TGTGCCAGCAGCTCAGGACTCTTTTACAATGAGCAGTTCTTC.

CDR3 bases: TGTGCCAGCAGCCAATTAGGAGGCAGGGTGGGACCCAAAAACATTCAGTACTTC. Encoded protein: CASSQLGGRVGPKNIQYF. V is TRBV11-2 and J is TRBJ2-4; D might be TRBD1 or TRBD2, each matching 5 bases. Germline V gene data show CDR1 as SGHAT and CDR2 as FQNNGV. This CDR3 contains 18 residues. Between the trimmed V and J ends, which lost 5 bases and 2 bases, there was a span of 22 bases.

This clonotype occurred once. The chain is built from TRBV5-6 and TRBJ2-1; 9 positions agree with TRBD2. Trimming cost V 4 bases and J 4 bases; bases outside gene matches: 9. Per germline, CDR1 SGHDT and CDR2 YYEEEE. The CDR3 sequence is 16 residues long. CDR3 loop: CASSPQLAGRYNEQFF. In DNA form, the CDR3 reads TGTGCCAGCAGCCCCCAGCTAGCGGGGAGATACAATGAGCAGTTCTTC.

The chain is built from TRBV20-1 and TRBJ2-6, with TRBD2 identical over 8 bases. Germline V lookup: CDR1 DFQATT, CDR2 SNEGSKA (reference sequence). The CDR3 totals 20 residues. V gave up 2 bases and J gave up 4 bases; unmatched junction bases: 19. CDR3 residues: CSARPPLSGSRLGGANVLTF. CDR3 bases: TGCAGTGCTAGACCCCCTTTGAGCGGGAGTAGGCTGGGAGGGGCCAACGTCCTGACTTTC.

This clonotype has a handful of counts. V usage is TRBV2 and J usage is TRBJ1-5, with TRBD1 identical over 8 bases. The CDR3 is 15 amino acids. The germline CDR1 and CDR2 sequences are SNHLY and FYNNEI. After removal of 6 bases from V and 3 bases from J, the junction contained 7 bases not matched to a gene. The CDR3 spells CASSRGPENNQPQHF. DNA of the CDR3: TGTGCCAGCAGCAGGGGGCCGGAGAACAATCAGCCCCAGCATTTT.

This clonotype was detected only a few times. J is TRBJ2-7 and V is TRBV6-5, with D possibly being TRBD2 (6 bases). Germline CDR1 and CDR2: MNHEY and SVGAGI. This CDR3 is 16 amino acids long. The V end lost 0 bases, the J end lost 1 base, and 13 bases lay between the germline ends. The CDR3 sequence: CASSYSGSSVSYEQYF. Written as DNA, the CDR3 is TGTGCCAGCAGTTACTCGGGGTCTAGCGTATCCTACGAGCAGTACTTC.

This clonotype was counted ten times or more. V gene TRBV12-3 or TRBV12-4 combines with J gene TRBJ1-6; D gene unclear. V was cut by 1 base and J by 11 bases, with 12 bases left in between. The CDR3 is 14 residues long. CDR3 bases: TGTGCCAGCAGTTTAGATGGCACAAGTACACCCCTCCACTTT. Translating it yields CASSLDGTSTPLHF.

This clonotype was picked up a small number of times. This chain links TRBV12-3 or TRBV12-4 with TRBJ2-7, with D maybe TRBD1 (6 bases). V was cut by 5 bases and J by 4 bases, with 15 bases left in between. This CDR3 is built from 14 residues. CDR3 nucleotide sequence: TGTGCCAGCAGTGATCGGGACAAACTTTACGAGCAGTACTTC. Its translation is CASSDRDKLYEQYF.

The chain couples TRBV19 to TRBJ1-1, with unresolved D. The length of the CDR3 is 15 residues. V was clipped by 3 bases and J by 3 bases, with 14 bases between them. The germline CDR1 and CDR2 sequences are LNHDA and SQIVND (reference sequence). The DNA for the CDR3 is TGTGCCAGTAGTATTCGAGGGTGGGCCTACACTGAAGCTTTCTTT. This translates into CASSIRGWAYTEAFF.

The CDR3 nucleotides read TGTGTTTGCGGCACAGATACGCAGTATTTT. Protein: CVCGTDTQYF. V usage is TRBV28 and J usage is TRBJ2-3; unclear D gene. Germline V CDR1 and CDR2: MDHEN, SYDVKM. The CDR3 has 10 residues.

The sample holds a few counts of this clonotype. V gene TRBV11-2 combines with J gene TRBJ1-1; 9 positions agree with TRBD1. The V and J ends lost 7 bases and 3 bases, in that order; junction bases with no gene match: 12. The length of the CDR3 is 16 residues. CDR1 is SGHAT, CDR2 FQNNGV, per germline. This CDR3 reads CASTPGQGSVYTEAFF. The CDR3, as DNA: TGTGCCAGCACCCCTGGACAGGGGAGTGTCTACACTGAAGCTTTCTTT.

The chain is built from TRBV7-2 and TRBJ1-3; D perhaps matches TRBD1 (5 bases). Germline V gene data show CDR1 as SGHTA and CDR2 as FQGNSA. Deletions cut 0 bases from V and 0 bases from J, with 9 bases between. This CDR3 is 16 amino acids long. The CDR3 reads CASSLAWGSSGNTIYF. The CDR3 DNA sequence: TGTGCCAGCAGCTTAGCATGGGGGAGCTCTGGAAACACCATATATTTT.

J is TRBJ2-1 and V is TRBV24-1; D call uncertain. Per the germline V gene, CDR1 is KGHDR and CDR2 is SFDVKD. V lost 3 bases to trimming and J lost 6 bases, with 2 bases between them. This CDR3 contains 11 residues. CDR3 nucleotide sequence: TGTGCCACCAGTGATCGCAATGAGCAGTTCTTC. Translating gives CATSDRNEQFF.

The chain is built from TRBV15 and TRBJ2-7; 8 bases are a match to TRBD1. Trimming took 0 bases from V and 8 from J; bases not matched to a gene: 15. Germline V gene data show CDR1 as LNHNV and CDR2 as YYDKDF (reference sequence). The CDR3 sequence is 17 residues long. CDR3 coding DNA: TGTGCCACCAGCAGAGACGACGGGACAGGAACCCGTAGCAAGCAGTACTTC. Translating it yields CATSRDDGTGTRSKQYF. Drawing the rest from reference TRBV15 and TRBJ2-7, the complete variable domain is DAMVIQNPRYQVTQFGKPVTLSCSQTLNHNVMYWYQQKSSQAPKLLFHYYDKDFNNEADTPDNFQSRRPNTSFCFLDIRSPGLGDTAMYLCATSRDDGTGTRSKQYFGPGTRLTVT.

The rearrangement joins TRBV5-1 to TRBJ2-1, with TRBD2 matching 9 bases. Trimming took 0 bases from V and 7 from J; bases not matched to a gene: 5. Germline loops: CDR1 SGHRS, CDR2 YFSETQ. CDR3 length: 15 amino acids. CDR3 amino acids: CASSLGVAGVNEQFF. The DNA for the CDR3 is TGCGCCAGCAGCTTGGGAGTAGCGGGAGTGAATGAGCAGTTCTTC. The complete variable domain, with remaining parts taken from reference TRBV5-1 and TRBJ2-1, reads KAGVTQTPRYLIKTRGQQVTLSCSPISGHRSVSWYQQTPGQGLQFLFEYFSETQRNKGNFPGRFSGRQFSNSRSEMNVSTLELGDSALYLCASSLGVAGVNEQFFGPGTRLTVL.

In its sample, this clonotype was seen many times. The chain is built from TRBV5-1 and TRBJ2-2; D is possibly TRBD2 (6 bases). This CDR3 is built from 14 residues. The germline V and J ends were trimmed by 5 bases and 7 bases, with 15 bases remaining between them. Looked up from germline, CDR1 is SGHRS and CDR2 is YFSETQ. The CDR3 coding sequence is TGCGCCAGCAGTCCCGGGGGACGGGGCGGGGAGCTGTTTTTT. Translating it yields CASSPGGRGGELFF.

This clonotype showed up just a few times. The chain employs TRBV27 and TRBJ2-7; 7 bases map to TRBD1. The length of the CDR3 is 16 residues. The V gene's germline CDR1 is MNHEY and CDR2 SMNVEV (reference sequence). Trimming removed 6 bases from V and 0 bases from J; junction bases left unmatched: 11. As DNA, the CDR3 is TGTGCCAGCAGGTCGAAGCCGGGACAGCTCTCCTACGAGCAGTACTTC. This gives the protein CASRSKPGQLSYEQYF.

This clonotype has just a few counts. The V call is TRBV25-1, the J call TRBJ2-3, with TRBD2 matching 13 bases. This CDR3 spans 16 amino acids. Trimming at V came to 6 bases and at J to 5 bases, leaving 8 bases not matched to a gene. Germline V CDR1 and CDR2: MGHDK, SYGVNS. The CDR3 sequence: CASRWTSGSDGDTQYF. The CDR3, as DNA: TGTGCCAGCAGGTGGACTAGCGGGAGTGACGGAGATACGCAGTATTTT.

The V gene is TRBV6-1, the J gene TRBJ1-5; D is undetermined. Germline lookup yields CDR1 MNHNS and CDR2 SASEGT. Trimming cost V 6 bases and J 4 bases, with 13 bases left between them. The CDR3 runs to 14 residues. The CDR3 DNA is TGTGCCAGCAGGGGCAGGTCGGCTAATCAGCCCCAGCATTTT. Translated: CASRGRSANQPQHF.